The next 8 T cell receptor beta chains were all read from a single sample in a study of shared clonotypes between healthy human individuals. TCRdb's copy holds only in-frame clones and misses some; the assay was immunoSEQ multiplex PCR. The sample holds hundreds of thousands of clones, about 74% seen once. What was sequenced was memory CD4+ T cells sorted from blood. Subset denoted: CD45RA-negative fraction. The receptors come from a woman aged 30 to 39 in good health.

This rearrangement joins TRBV11-3 to TRBJ2-2; D is undetermined. Germline V gene lookup returns CDR1 SGHNT and CDR2 YENEEA. CDR3 length: 12 residues. Trimming took off 5 bases at V and 7 bases at J, with 8 bases between the two ends. This chain's CDR3 is CASSQTLGELFF. CDR3 DNA: TGTGCCAGCAGCCAAACGCTCGGGGAGCTGTTTTTT. The full variable domain, with the rest looked up from reference TRBV11-3 and TRBJ2-2, is EAGVVQSPRYKIIEKKQPVAFWCNPISGHNTLYWYLQNLGQGPELLIRYENEEAVDDSQLPKDRFSAERLKGVDSTLKIQPAELGDSAVYLCASSQTLGELFFGEGSRLTVL.

The rearrangement links TRBV2 to TRBJ2-5; D is perhaps TRBD2 (6 bases). The CDR3 runs to 16 residues. Trimming left V 7 bases short and J 5 bases short, with 23 bases between. Germline assignment: CDR1 SNHLY and CDR2 FYNNEI. The CDR3 DNA reads TGTGCCAGCATCCCCCCGGGGACTCCTCGATGGGAGACCCAGTACTTC. Translation gives CASIPPGTPRWETQYF.

The CDR3 reads CSGGVPHKNIQYF. The DNA of the CDR3 is TGCAGCGGAGGAGTCCCCCACAAAAACATTCAGTACTTC. J is TRBJ2-4 and V is TRBV29-1; no clear D gene. Germline CDR1 is SQVTM and CDR2 is ANQGSEA. The ends were cut back, 7 bases at V and 3 bases at J, with 13 bases in the middle. The CDR3 totals 13 residues.

The chain joins TRBV29-1 to TRBJ2-5; D tentatively reads TRBD1 or TRBD2 (7 bases each). Trimming left V 7 bases short and J 4 bases short, with 16 bases between. CDR1 is SQVTM and CDR2 is ANQGSEA in the germline V gene. The CDR3 has 13 amino acids. Written as DNA, the CDR3 is TGCAGCGGGAGGGGCAGGGGGGGAGAGACCCAGTACTTC. Residues: CSGRGRGGETQYF. Looking up the rest from reference TRBV29-1 and TRBJ2-5 gives the full variable domain: SAVISQKPSRDICQRGTSLTIQCQVDSQVTMMFWYRQQPGQSLTLIATANQGSEATYESGFVIDKFPISRPNLTFSTLTVSNMSPEDSSIYLCSGRGRGGETQYFGPGTRLLVL.

The chain carries TRBV2 and TRBJ2-7; D could derive from TRBD1 or TRBD2 (7 bases each). The CDR3 is 15 amino acids. V lost 4 bases to trimming and J lost 3 bases, with 16 bases between them. Germline CDR1 and CDR2: SNHLY and FYNNEI. CDR3 in amino acids: CASSAASGGVYEQYF. The CDR3 nucleotides read TGTGCCAGCAGTGCGGCGTCAGGGGGGGTCTACGAGCAGTACTTC.

This clone was seen once. The chain recombines TRBV11-2 with TRBJ2-5; no reliable D call. The V end was cut by 0 bases, the J end by 0 bases, with 5 bases between. CDR1 is SGHAT and CDR2 is FQNNGV in the germline V gene. The CDR3 length is 14 residues. The CDR3 region has the DNA TGTGCCAGCAGCTTAGACTCGTACCAAGAGACCCAGTACTTC. Its translation: CASSLDSYQETQYF.

The chain combines TRBV25-1 with TRBJ1-5; weak D call: TRBD1 (6 bases). Trimming took 7 bases from V and 2 from J, leaving 15 bases between them. There are 15 residues in the CDR3. Germline CDR1 and CDR2: MGHDK and SYGVNS. The CDR3: CASTSQGFGNQPQHF. The DNA of the CDR3 is TGTGCCAGCACCTCACAGGGCTTTGGCAATCAGCCCCAGCATTTT.

The chain is built from TRBV2 and TRBJ2-5; 9 nucleotides line up with TRBD1. Trimming at V came to 5 bases and at J to 4 bases, leaving 5 bases not matched to a gene. This CDR3 has 14 amino acids. CDR1 and CDR2 from the germline V gene are SNHLY and FYNNEI. CDR3 residues: CASSRTGGGETQYF. CDR3 nucleotides: TGTGCCAGCAGTCGAACAGGGGGCGGAGAGACCCAGTACTTC. Variable domain in full (rest from reference TRBV2 and TRBJ2-5): EPEVTQTPSHQVTQMGQEVILRCVPISNHLYFYWYRQILGQKVEFLVSFYNNEISEKSEIFDDQFSVERPDGSNFTLKIRSTKLEDSAMYFCASSRTGGGETQYFGPGTRLLVL.